This TCR beta chain was sequenced in a study of T-cell reconstitution after alpha-beta-depleted transplantation in children. It was with unique molecular identifiers that the TCRbeta library was prepared. TCRdb reanalysed the PCR reads using MiXCR and keeps one entry per CDR3 protein. The repertoire holds hundreds of thousands of distinct CDR3 sequences, with over 8% as singletons. This clonotype appeared many times. Trimming took 4 bases from V and 5 from J, leaving 16 bases between them. Germline CDR1 reads SGHDT; CDR2 reads YYEEEE. This CDR3 region has 15 residues. The sample in question was PBMCs from the stem cell graft donor, obtained from the stem cell graft. The clonotype originates from a human donor who donated a stem cell graft to a child with SCID. The chain has TRBV5-6 and TRBJ2-1, with a possible D match to TRBD1 (6 bases). The CDR3 sequence: CASSPRRTANNEQFF. CDR3 bases: TGTGCCAGCAGCCCCCGTCGGACAGCTAACAATGAGCAGTTCTTC.